This is a list of T cell receptor beta chains from one sample in a study of blood T cell repertoires in COVID-19. The assay was immunoSEQ multiplex PCR, and TCRdb's table has in-frame clones only and misses some. Of hundreds of thousands of clones listed, 65% to 90% are singletons. The sequenced material came from peripheral blood. These receptors came from a man aged 45-65 years with active or convalescent COVID-19. The CDR3 runs from the conserved cysteine through the conserved F or W.

TRBV3-1/TRBV3-2,TRBJ2-7,CASSLAGGRYEQYF
TRBV23-1,TRBJ1-3,CASRQGQGVGNTIYF
TRBV5-6,TRBJ1-5,CASSVGTGWSNQPQHF
TRBV7-6,TRBJ1-1,CASSLEGQGTEAFF
TRBV30,TRBJ1-2,CAWGLTGDGYTF
TRBV4-2,TRBJ2-2,CASSQGDGGRAGTGELFF
TRBV6-5,TRBJ2-1,CASRTGQGADEQFF
TRBV19,TRBJ1-2,CASSPRDYGYTF
TRBV6-5,TRBJ2-2,CAVGQGRNGELFF
TRBV7-6,TRBJ1-6,CASSPPDRNSPLHF
TRBV2,TRBJ1-6,CASSARDNSPLHF
TRBV5-1,TRBJ1-3,CASSLEGTGVRNTIYF
TRBV19,TRBJ1-5,CASSMEAGWGNQPQHF
TRBV15,TRBJ1-5,CATSRAQGNQPQHF
TRBV7-2,TRBJ2-5,CASSIVDRTQYF
TRBV2,TRBJ2-5,CASSGLWSGRAQETQYF
TRBV30,TRBJ1-5,CAWSPGLGPNQPQHF
TRBV2,TRBJ2-3,CASSSAGGNTQYF
TRBV3-1/TRBV3-2,TRBJ2-3,CASSLRAGVGKADTQYF
TRBV27,TRBJ2-5,CASSSARTAFQETQYF
TRBV7-9,TRBJ2-1,CASSSKFRDRGPNEQFF
TRBV7-9,TRBJ1-3,CASSLGADTIYF
TRBV3-1/TRBV3-2,TRBJ1-1,CASSQYRGVSEAFF
TRBV2,TRBJ2-1,CASRKRDSYNEQFF
TRBV18,TRBJ2-1,CASSPGTSGDEQFF
TRBV24-1,TRBJ2-3,CATSDPPTSSQYF
TRBV18,TRBJ1-5,CASSPRAGTNQPQHF
TRBV6-2/TRBV6-3,TRBJ2-1,CASSKRNEQFF